The clone carrying this T cell receptor (beta chain) was found a few times. Antigen unknown. TCRdb fed the 5' RACE reads into MiXCR, producing one record per CDR3 protein. The top ten clones hold approximately 4% of a sample with over 150,000 distinct CDR3 sequences, around 18% of them seen once. Germline V gene lookup returns CDR1 SGHTA and CDR2 FQGTGA. Trimming stripped 5 bases from V and 4 bases from J, with 5 bases between. There are 12 residues in the CDR3. This sample is drawn from a study of T-cell memory formation after mild COVID-19. General study results and limits: Most CD4+ clones that shrank were in CM and EM, while CD8+ ones turned up in EMRA. Several responding clones turned up in pre-infection memory, indicating that cross-reactive memory may have taken part.

Sequencing was done on a sample of PBMCs or a T cell subset sorted from them (not recorded which). The receptor's source is a man between 18 and 35 years old who had mild COVID-19 (a few samples of this study predate the infection). Cell type and time point are not known. The chain employs TRBV7-3 and TRBJ2-2, with no clear D. The CDR3: CASSPSTGELFF. As DNA, the CDR3 is TGTGCCAGCAGCCCTAGCACCGGGGAGCTGTTTTTT.